Listed below are T cell receptor beta chains from one sample, sequenced in a study of radiation and T cells in renal cell carcinoma. Method: immunoSEQ multiplex PCR; TCRdb's copy keeps in-frame clones and lacks some. The table lists over 15,000 clones, about 60% of them singletons. Here the sequenced sample was tumor tissue, taken from a patient whose treatment included radiotherapy and nephrectomy. The receptors derive from an older woman with renal cell carcinoma. CDR3s include the opening cysteine and the closing phenylalanine or tryptophan. D genes are given only for firm matches. Rows may omit the clone size; those that give it use once, few, many or a size class.

CDR3 DNA	CDR3 protein	D gene	V gene	J gene	clone size
TGCGCCAGCAGCCAAGATACCGGCCTCCTTATGGGAGATACGCAGTATTTT	CASSQDTGLLMGDTQYF	-	TRBV4-3	TRBJ2-3	-
TGTGCCAGCAGCGCCTGGGACGTCTACAATGAGCAGTTCTTC	CASSAWDVYNEQFF	-	TRBV5-6	TRBJ2-1	-
TGTGCCAGTAGTATGGAGGCAAATGAGGGAAAACTGTTTTTT	CASSMEANEGKLFF	-	TRBV19	TRBJ1-4	once
TGTGCCAGCAGCGCCTTTACGAAGACCCCCTACAATGAGCAGTTCTTC	CASSAFTKTPYNEQFF	-	TRBV9	TRBJ2-1	-
TGTGCCAGCAGCTCTAGCGGGGGGGCGTCCGAGCAGTACTTC	CASSSSGGASEQYF	TRBD2	TRBV7-3	TRBJ2-7	few
TGTGCCAGCAGTGACTCTGGGTCGGGCCGGGGGAGCTACACCTTC	CASSDSGSGRGSYTF	-	TRBV6-4	TRBJ1-2	-
TGTGCCAGCAGACTCCGGGACATCAATAATTCACCCCTCCACTTT	CASRLRDINNSPLHF	-	TRBV2	TRBJ1-6	few
TGTGCCAGCAGCCCCGGACTAGCGGGGGGCCCGGAGACCCAGTACTTC	CASSPGLAGGPETQYF	TRBD2	TRBV5-4	TRBJ2-5	-
TGTGCCAGCACCCCCGGTTTCGTGATGGATACGCAGTATTTT	CASTPGFVMDTQYF	-	TRBV7-8	TRBJ2-3	-
TGTGCCAGCAGTTCGACAGGGCCTGAAGCTTTCTTT	CASSSTGPEAFF	TRBD1	TRBV28	TRBJ1-1	-
TGTGCCTGGAGTGGAGGTGTTACAGGGTTTTATAGCAATCAGCCCCAGCATTTT	CAWSGGVTGFYSNQPQHF	-	TRBV30	TRBJ1-5	-
TGTGCCAGCACCGATATGACTGGGACCGGGGAGCTGTTTTTT	CASTDMTGTGELFF	-	TRBV27	TRBJ2-2	-
TGTGCCAGCAGCCAAGGAATACGGCAAGAGACCCAGTACTTC	CASSQGIRQETQYF	-	TRBV14	TRBJ2-5	-
TGTGCCAGCTCACCACTGCCCAGGGGAGACTATGGCTACACCTTC	CASSPLPRGDYGYTF	-	TRBV18	TRBJ1-2	-
TGTGCCAGCAGCTTAAAAGAGCTTGGCTACACCTTC	CASSLKELGYTF	-	TRBV7-9	TRBJ1-2	-
TGTGCCAGCAGCAGGACTAGCACAGATACGCAGTATTTT	CASSRTSTDTQYF	-	TRBV9	TRBJ2-3	-
TGTGCCAGTAGCGAACGTACGGGAGCTTTCTTT	CASSERTGAFF	-	TRBV19	TRBJ1-1	few
TGTGCCAGCAGCGCGGGGACAGGGCTGGGAAAACTGTTTTTT	CASSAGTGLGKLFF	TRBD1	TRBV9	TRBJ1-4	-
TGTGCCTGGAACCGCAATAGCAATCAGCCCCAGCATTTT	CAWNRNSNQPQHF	-	TRBV30	TRBJ1-5	few
TGTGCCACCAGCAGAGAGGGGACTTACCAGAACACCGGGGAGCTGTTTTTT	CATSREGTYQNTGELFF	-	TRBV15	TRBJ2-2	-